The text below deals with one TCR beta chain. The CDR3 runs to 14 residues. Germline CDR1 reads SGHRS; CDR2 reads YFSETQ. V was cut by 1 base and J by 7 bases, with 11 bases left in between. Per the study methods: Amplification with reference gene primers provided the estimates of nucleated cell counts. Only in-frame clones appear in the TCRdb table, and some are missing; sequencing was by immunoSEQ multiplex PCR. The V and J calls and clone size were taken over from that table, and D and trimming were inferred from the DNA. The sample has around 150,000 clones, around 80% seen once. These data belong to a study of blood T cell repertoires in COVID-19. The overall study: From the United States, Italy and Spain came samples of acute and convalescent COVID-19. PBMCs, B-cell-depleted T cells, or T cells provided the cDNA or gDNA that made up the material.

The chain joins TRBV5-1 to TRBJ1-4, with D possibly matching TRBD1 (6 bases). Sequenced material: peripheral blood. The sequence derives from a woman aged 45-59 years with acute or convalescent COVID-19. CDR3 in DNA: TGCGCCAGCAGCTTGACAGGGTCGGCTGAAAAACTGTTTTTT. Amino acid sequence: CASSLTGSAEKLFF.